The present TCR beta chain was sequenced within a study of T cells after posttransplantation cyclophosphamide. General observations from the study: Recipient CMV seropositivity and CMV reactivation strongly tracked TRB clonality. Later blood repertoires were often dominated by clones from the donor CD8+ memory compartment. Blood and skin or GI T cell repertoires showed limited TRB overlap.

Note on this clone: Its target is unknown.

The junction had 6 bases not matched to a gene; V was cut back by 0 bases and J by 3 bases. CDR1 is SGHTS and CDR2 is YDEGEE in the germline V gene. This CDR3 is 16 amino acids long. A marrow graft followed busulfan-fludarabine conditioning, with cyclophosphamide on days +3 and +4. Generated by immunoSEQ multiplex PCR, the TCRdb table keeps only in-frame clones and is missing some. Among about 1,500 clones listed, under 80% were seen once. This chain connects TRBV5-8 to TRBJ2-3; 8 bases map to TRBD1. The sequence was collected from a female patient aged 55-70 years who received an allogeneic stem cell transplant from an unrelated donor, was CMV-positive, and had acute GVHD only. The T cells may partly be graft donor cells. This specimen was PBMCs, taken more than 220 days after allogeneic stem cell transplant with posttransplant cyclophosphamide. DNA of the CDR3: TGTGCCAGCAGCTTGGCCAGGGGGCTAGGGACAGATACGCAGTATTTT. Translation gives CASSLARGLGTDTQYF.